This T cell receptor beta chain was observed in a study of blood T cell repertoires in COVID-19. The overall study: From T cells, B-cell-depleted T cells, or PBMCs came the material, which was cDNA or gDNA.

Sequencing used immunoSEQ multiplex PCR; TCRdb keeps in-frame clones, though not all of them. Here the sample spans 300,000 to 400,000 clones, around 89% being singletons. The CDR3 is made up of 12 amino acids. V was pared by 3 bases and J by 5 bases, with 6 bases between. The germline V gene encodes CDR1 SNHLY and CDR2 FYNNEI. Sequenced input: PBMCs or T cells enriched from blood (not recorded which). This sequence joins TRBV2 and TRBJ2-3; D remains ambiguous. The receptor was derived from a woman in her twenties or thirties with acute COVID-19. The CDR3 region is CASSDRGDTQYF. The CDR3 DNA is TGTGCCAGCAGTGACCGAGGAGATACGCAGTATTTT.